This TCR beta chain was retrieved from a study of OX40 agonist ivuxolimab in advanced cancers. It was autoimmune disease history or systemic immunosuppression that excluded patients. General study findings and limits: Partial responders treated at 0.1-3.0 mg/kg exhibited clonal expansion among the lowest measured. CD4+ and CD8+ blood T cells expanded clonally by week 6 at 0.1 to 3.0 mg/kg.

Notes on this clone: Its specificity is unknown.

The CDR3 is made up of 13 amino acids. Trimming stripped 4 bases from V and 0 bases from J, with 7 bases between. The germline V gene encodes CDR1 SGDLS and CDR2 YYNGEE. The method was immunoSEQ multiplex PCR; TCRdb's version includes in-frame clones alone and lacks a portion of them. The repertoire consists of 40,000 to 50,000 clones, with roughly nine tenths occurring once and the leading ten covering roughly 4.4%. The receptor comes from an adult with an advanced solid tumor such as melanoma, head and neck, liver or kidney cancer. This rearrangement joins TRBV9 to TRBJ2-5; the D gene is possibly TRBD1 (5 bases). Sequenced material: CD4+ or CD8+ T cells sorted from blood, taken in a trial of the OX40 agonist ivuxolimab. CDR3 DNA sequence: TGTGCCAGCAGCTCAGGGTACCAAGAGACCCAGTACTTC. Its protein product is CASSSGYQETQYF.